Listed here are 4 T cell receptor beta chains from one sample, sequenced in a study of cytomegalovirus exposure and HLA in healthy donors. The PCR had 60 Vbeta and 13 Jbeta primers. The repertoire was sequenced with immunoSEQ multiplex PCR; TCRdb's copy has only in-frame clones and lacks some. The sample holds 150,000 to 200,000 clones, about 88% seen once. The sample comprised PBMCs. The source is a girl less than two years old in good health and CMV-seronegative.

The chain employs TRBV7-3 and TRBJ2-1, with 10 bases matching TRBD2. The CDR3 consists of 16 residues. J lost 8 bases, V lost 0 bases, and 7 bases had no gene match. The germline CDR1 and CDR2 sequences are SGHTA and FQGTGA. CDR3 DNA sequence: TGTGCCAGCAGCTTAACGTACACTAGCGGGATGGATGAGCAGTTCTTC. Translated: CASSLTYTSGMDEQFF.

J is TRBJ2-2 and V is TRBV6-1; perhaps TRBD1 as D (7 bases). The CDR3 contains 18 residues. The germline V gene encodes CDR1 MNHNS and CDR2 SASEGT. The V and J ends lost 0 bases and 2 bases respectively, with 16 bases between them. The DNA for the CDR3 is TGTGCCAGCAGTGAAGCGCGTCGGGGGACAGTAAACACCGGGGAGCTGTTTTTT. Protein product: CASSEARRGTVNTGELFF.

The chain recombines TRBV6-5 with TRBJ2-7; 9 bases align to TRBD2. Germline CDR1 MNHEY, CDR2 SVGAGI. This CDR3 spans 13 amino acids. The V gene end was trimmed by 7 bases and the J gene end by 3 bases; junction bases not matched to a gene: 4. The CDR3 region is CASKASGIYEQYF. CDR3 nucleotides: TGTGCCAGCAAGGCTAGCGGGATCTACGAGCAGTACTTC.

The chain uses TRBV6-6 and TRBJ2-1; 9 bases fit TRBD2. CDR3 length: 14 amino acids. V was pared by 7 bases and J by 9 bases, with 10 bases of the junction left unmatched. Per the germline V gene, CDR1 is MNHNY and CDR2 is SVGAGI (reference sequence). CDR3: CASTLSGSGVEQFF. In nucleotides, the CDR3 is TGTGCCAGCACTCTTAGCGGGAGTGGGGTTGAGCAGTTCTTC.